The 10 T cell receptor beta chains listed next were all sequenced from one sample in a study of blood T cells in healthy people across ages. Alongside a J-beta primer mix, a sample-barcoded 5' primer served in a second PCR lasting roughly 6 to 11 cycles. MiXCR was run by TCRdb on the 5' RACE reads, yielding one entry per CDR3 protein. The repertoire holds 700,000 to 1,000,000 distinct CDR3 sequences, with under 45% as singletons. The sequencing input was blood. The receptors derive from a man in his sixties in good health.

This clonotype was observed a single time. This chain links TRBV20-1 with TRBJ1-2; the D gene is possibly TRBD1 (5 bases). Germline V gene lookup returns CDR1 DFQATT and CDR2 SNEGSKA (reference sequence). CDR3 length equals 13 residues. Trimming cost V 3 bases and J 5 bases, with 13 bases left between them. CDR3 region: CSASPAGGYGYTF. The CDR3, as DNA: TGCAGTGCTAGTCCGGCTGGGGGATATGGCTACACCTTC.

This clonotype was seen ten or more times. The chain uses TRBV7-8 and TRBJ2-1, with 12 nucleotides matching TRBD2. The CDR3 spans 14 residues. J was trimmed by 7 bases and V by 5 bases; bases with no gene match: 3. Germline CDR1 SGHVS, CDR2 FQNEAQ. The CDR3 is CASSLLAGGNEQFF. CDR3 coding DNA: TGTGCCAGCAGCCTCCTAGCGGGGGGGAATGAGCAGTTCTTC.

The chain is built from TRBV12-3 or TRBV12-4 and TRBJ1-6; 8 positions agree with TRBD1. The CDR3 totals 15 residues. With V trimmed by 6 bases and J by 8 bases, 9 bases remained unmatched. The CDR3 protein is CASSLAGTGYSPLHF. The CDR3 DNA reads TGTGCCAGCAGCCTAGCGGGGACAGGATATTCACCCCTCCACTTT.

This clonotype was detected a few times. This sequence joins TRBV30 and TRBJ2-7; TRBD1 matches at 11 bases. V lost 1 base to trimming and J lost 2 bases; unmatched junction nucleotides: 4. The CDR3 is 15 residues long. CDR1 is GTSNPN, CDR2 SVGIG, per germline (reference sequence). The CDR3 DNA reads as TGTGCCTGGAGTGCCCCGGGACAGGGGGCCTACGAGCAGTACTTC. Translated: CAWSAPGQGAYEQYF.

The J gene is TRBJ1-1, the V gene TRBV20-1; 9 nucleotides line up with TRBD1. The CDR3 totals 17 residues. V lost 5 bases, J lost 5 bases, and 18 bases stayed unmatched. CDR1 is DFQATT, CDR2 SNEGSKA, per germline (reference sequence). DNA of the CDR3: TGCAGTGCTCCTCCGGGACAGGGTGTTGGGATATGGACTGAAGCTTTCTTT. It yields the protein CSAPPGQGVGIWTEAFF.

This chain links TRBV11-3 with TRBJ1-6, with D perhaps TRBD1 (5 bases). V lost 3 bases, J lost 8 bases, and 8 bases lay in between. Germline CDR1 SGHNT, CDR2 YENEEA. The CDR3 loop spans 13 amino acids. The CDR3: CASSLEQDSPLHF. In nucleotides, the CDR3 is TGTGCCAGCAGCTTGGAACAGGATTCACCCCTCCACTTT.

In regard to this clonotype: A single base separates this from a much larger clone, so it may be a read error. V and J are TRBV12-3 or TRBV12-4 and TRBJ2-7; 7 nucleotides line up with TRBD1. This CDR3 comprises 15 residues. CDR3: CANSLGQEDSYEQYF. The CDR3, as DNA: TGTGCCAACAGTTTAGGACAGGAAGACTCCTACGAGCAGTACTTC.

The chain uses TRBV5-1 and TRBJ2-7; maybe TRBD2 (5 bases). The CDR3 has 14 residues. CDR1 and CDR2 from the germline V gene are SGHRS and YFSETQ. The germline V and J ends were trimmed by 4 bases and 3 bases, with 14 bases remaining between them. CDR3 loop: CASSAGPGSYEQYF. As DNA, the CDR3 is TGCGCCAGCAGCGCCGGGCCGGGGAGCTACGAGCAGTACTTC.

The table lists this clonotype with many counts. The chain recombines TRBV6-6 with TRBJ2-7; D uncertain. The germline gives CDR1 MNHNY, CDR2 SVGAGI (reference sequence). Trimming removed 6 bases at V and 9 bases at J, with 12 bases between. The CDR3 is 11 amino acids. The CDR3 sequence: CASSLNVGQYF. CDR3 in DNA: TGTGCCAGCAGCCTCAACGTGGGGCAGTACTTC.

A remark on this clonotype: A read error may explain this, as a much larger clone is one base away. The chain employs TRBV5-1 and TRBJ2-5; maybe TRBD1 (5 bases). V gave up 0 bases and J gave up 11 bases, with 17 bases separating them. The CDR3 spans 14 residues. Germline CDR1 SGHRS, CDR2 YFSETQ. The DNA for the CDR3 is TGCGCCAGCAGCTTGGATTCAGGGAACAATGAGCAGTACTTC. This encodes CASSLDSGNNEQYF.